This T cell receptor (beta chain) was captured in a study of PD-L1 blockade in urothelial cancer. Time point specified: pretreatment peripheral blood. Each PCR contained spiked-in synthetic TCR analog templates. Sequencing used immunoSEQ multiplex PCR; TCRdb keeps in-frame clones, though not all of them. This table has tens of thousands of clones, approximately 86% appearing once. The CDR3 is 14 residues long. The germline gives CDR1 LNHDA, CDR2 SQIVND (reference sequence). V trimming: 6 bases; J trimming: 4 bases; junction bases outside the gene matches: 6. This TCR was recovered from a man aged 35 to 55 with urothelial cancer. The sequenced sample was PBMCs, obtained around atezolizumab (anti-PD-L1) treatment. The gene calls are TRBV19 and TRBJ1-5, with 7 bases matching TRBD1. The CDR3 here is CASSQTGMNQPQHF. CDR3 coding DNA: TGTGCCAGTAGCCAGACAGGGATGAATCAGCCCCAGCATTTT.